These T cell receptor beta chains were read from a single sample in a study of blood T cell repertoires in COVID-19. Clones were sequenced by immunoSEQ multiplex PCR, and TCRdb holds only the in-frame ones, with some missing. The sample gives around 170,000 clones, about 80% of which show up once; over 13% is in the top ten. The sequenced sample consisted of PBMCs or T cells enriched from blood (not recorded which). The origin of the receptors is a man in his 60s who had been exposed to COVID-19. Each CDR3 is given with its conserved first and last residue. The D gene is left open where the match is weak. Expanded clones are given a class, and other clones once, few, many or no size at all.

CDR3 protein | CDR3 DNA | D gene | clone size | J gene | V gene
CASSTRRGGYSPLHF | TGTGCCAGCAGTACCCGGCGGGGAGGGTATTCACCCCTCCACTTT | - | - | TRBJ1-6 | TRBV27
CASSPFGDTNYGYTF | TGCGCCAGCAGCCCTTTCGGAGATACTAACTATGGCTACACCTTC | - | - | TRBJ1-2 | TRBV5-1
CATSRAYNEQFF | TGTGCCACCAGCAGAGCATACAATGAGCAGTTCTTC | - | - | TRBJ2-1 | TRBV15
CASSKDSGRDLEQYF | TGCGCCAGCAGCAAAGATAGCGGGAGGGACCTCGAGCAGTACTTC | TRBD2 | - | TRBJ2-7 | TRBV5-1
CASSTGGFNQPQHF | TGTGCCAGCAGCACAGGAGGGTTTAATCAGCCCCAGCATTTT | - | - | TRBJ1-5 | TRBV27
CASSRFGGRTDTQYF | TGTGCCAGCAGCCGGTTTGGGGGGAGGACAGATACGCAGTATTTT | - | - | TRBJ2-3 | TRBV27
CATSTDGTSTDTQYF | TGTGCCACCAGTACGGACGGGACTAGCACAGATACGCAGTATTTT | - | - | TRBJ2-3 | TRBV24-1
CASSMPDRGNYGYTF | TGTGCCAGTAGTATGCCGGACAGGGGCAACTATGGCTACACCTTC | TRBD1 | - | TRBJ1-2 | TRBV19
CASSKAQLGQESSYEQYF | TGTGCCAGCAGCAAGGCGCAATTAGGACAGGAGAGCTCCTACGAGCAGTACTTC | - | few | TRBJ2-7 | TRBV21-1
CASSLDEAGTDTQYF | TGCGCCAGCAGCTTGGATGAGGCGGGGACAGATACGCAGTATTTT | - | - | TRBJ2-3 | TRBV5-1
CASSETGGKGEPQHF | TGTGCCAGCAGTGAGACAGGGGGCAAGGGAGAGCCCCAGCATTTT | TRBD1 | - | TRBJ1-5 | TRBV6-4
CASSTDRINGYTF | TGTGCCAGCAGTACCGACAGGATAAATGGCTACACCTTC | - | many | TRBJ1-2 | TRBV2
CASSPPGRRGGEQYF | TGTGCCAGCAGCCCCCCAGGGAGGAGGGGAGGCGAGCAGTACTTC | - | - | TRBJ2-7 | TRBV6-5
CASSLAPGYGYTF | TGTGCCAGCAGCTTAGCGCCAGGTTATGGCTACACCTTC | - | - | TRBJ1-2 | TRBV7-9
CASQNANEKLFF | TGTGCCAGCCAGAATGCTAATGAAAAACTGTTTTTT | - | - | TRBJ1-4 | TRBV27
CAWRETANTEAFF | TGTGCCTGGAGGGAGACAGCGAACACTGAAGCTTTCTTT | - | - | TRBJ1-1 | TRBV30